Here is one T cell receptor beta chain with its context. The data originate from a study of blood T cell repertoires in COVID-19. Study-level information: PBMCs, B-cell-depleted T cells, or T cells were the source of the cDNA or gDNA that made up the material.

Patients in Seattle were enrolled during active infection, then followed longitudinally. Germline assignment: CDR1 LNHDA and CDR2 SQIVND (reference sequence). With 6 bases removed from V and 0 bases from J, the gap between germline ends came to 14 bases. There are 15 residues in the CDR3. Data came from immunoSEQ multiplex PCR; TCRdb stores just in-frame clones and leaves some out. Of 45,000 or so clones in the sample, around 86% were seen once. V usage is TRBV19 and J usage is TRBJ1-2; D is perhaps TRBD1 (5 bases). The material sequenced was peripheral blood. This TCR was sampled from a woman of 80 years or more with COVID-19, enrolled during active disease. The CDR3 nucleotides are TGTGCCAGTAGCAGGACACAGGTTACTAACTATGGCTACACCTTC. Amino acids: CASSRTQVTNYGYTF. Filled out from reference TRBV19 and TRBJ1-2, the complete variable domain reads DGGITQSPKYLFRKEGQNVTLSCEQNLNHDAMYWYRQDPGQGLRLIYYSQIVNDFQKGDIAEGYSVSREKKESFPLTVTSAQKNPTAFYLCASSRTQVTNYGYTFGSGTRLTVV.